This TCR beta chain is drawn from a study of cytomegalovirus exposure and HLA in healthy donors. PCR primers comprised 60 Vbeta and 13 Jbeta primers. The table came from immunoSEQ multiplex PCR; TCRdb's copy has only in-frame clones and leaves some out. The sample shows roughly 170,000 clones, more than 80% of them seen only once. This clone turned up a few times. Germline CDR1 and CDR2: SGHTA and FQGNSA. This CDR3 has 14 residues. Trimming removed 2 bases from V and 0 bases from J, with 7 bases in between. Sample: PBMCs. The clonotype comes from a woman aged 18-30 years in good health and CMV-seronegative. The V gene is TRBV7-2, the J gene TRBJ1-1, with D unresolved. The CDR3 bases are TGTGCCAGCAGCTTAACACACATGAACACTGAAGCTTTCTTT. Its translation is CASSLTHMNTEAFF. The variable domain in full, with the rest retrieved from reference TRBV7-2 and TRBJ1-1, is GAGVSQSPSNKVTEKGKDVELRCDPISGHTALYWYRQSLGQGLEFLIYFQGNSAPDKSGLPSDRFSAERTGGSVSTLTIQRTQQEDSAVYLCASSLTHMNTEAFFGQGTRLTVV.